These T cell receptor beta chains were read from a single sample in a study of T cell repertoires in cytomegalovirus infection. TCRdb reanalysed the reads using MiXCR and keeps one entry per CDR3 protein. This sample yields some 300,000 distinct CDR3 sequences, of which 12% to 15% are seen a single time; roughly 8.7% belongs to the top ten. Specimen: PBMCs. Receptors were obtained from a human donor in good health (CMV status not recorded). Some clones in this sample may be carry-over from other donors' samples. Each CDR3 is given with its conserved first and last residue. D genes are given only for firm matches. The size entry is marked missing in some rows and otherwise reads once, few, many or a size class.

size	D	V	length	J	CDR3	DNA
few	.	TRBV4-2	14	TRBJ2-5	CASSQGGAEETQYF	TGTGCCAGCAGCCAGGGGGGGGCTGAAGAGACCCAGTACTTC
many	TRBD2	TRBV5-1	18	TRBJ2-1	CASSLALAGVSSYNEQFF	TGCGCCAGCAGCTTGGCACTAGCGGGGGTTAGCTCCTACAATGAGCAGTTCTTC
many	.	TRBV7-3	15	TRBJ1-3	CASSPGPKGGNTIYF	TGTGCCAGCAGCCCGGGACCCAAAGGGGGAAACACCATATATTTT
few	TRBD2	TRBV19	15	TRBJ2-2	CASRLSGANTGELFF	TGTGCCAGTAGACTTAGCGGGGCGAACACCGGGGAGCTGTTTTTT
many	.	TRBV9	14	TRBJ1-4	CASSPSGTNEKLFF	TGTGCCAGCTCCCCTTCGGGAACTAACGAAAAACTGTTTTTT
few	.	TRBV7-9	17	TRBJ2-2	CASSLASSAANTGELFF	TGTGCCAGCAGCTTAGCGTCTAGCGCTGCGAACACCGGGGAGCTGTTTTTT
many	TRBD1	TRBV7-3	14	TRBJ1-1	CASSLRQGASEAFF	TGTGCCAGCAGCCTGCGACAGGGGGCGAGTGAAGCTTTCTTT
.	TRBD1	TRBV28	12	TRBJ1-1	CASSDRAAEAFF	TGTGCCAGCTCCGACAGGGCGGCTGAAGCTTTCTTT
many	TRBD1	TRBV19	15	TRBJ2-7	CASSSLGQGNNEQYF	TGTGCCAGTAGCTCGCTCGGACAGGGGAACAACGAGCAGTACTTC
many	TRBD2	TRBV12-3/TRBV12-4	12	TRBJ2-1	CASSSGGVGQFF	TGTGCCAGCAGTTCGGGGGGGGTGGGGCAGTTCTTC
few	.	TRBV5-1	15	TRBJ2-3	CASSWGDREPDTQYF	TGCGCCAGCAGCTGGGGGGACAGAGAGCCAGATACGCAGTATTTT
many	.	TRBV7-3	13	TRBJ2-1	CASSYESYNEQFF	TGTGCCAGCAGTTATGAATCCTACAATGAGCAGTTCTTC
many	TRBD1	TRBV7-6	17	TRBJ1-1	CASSLAQGAVLNTEAFF	TGTGCCAGCAGCTTAGCTCAGGGGGCGGTCTTGAACACTGAAGCTTTCTTT
.	.	TRBV29-1	11	TRBJ2-7	CSVAESYEQYF	TGCAGCGTTGCTGAAAGCTACGAGCAGTACTTC
few	.	TRBV25-1	14	TRBJ2-3	CASSGWMLPDTQYF	TGTGCCAGCAGTGGGTGGATGCTCCCAGATACGCAGTATTTT
.	TRBD1	TRBV12-3/TRBV12-4	18	TRBJ2-2	CASTPNEGQGDDTGELFF	TGTGCCAGCACTCCCAATGAGGGACAGGGGGATGACACCGGGGAGCTGTTTTTT
few	.	TRBV20-1	15	TRBJ2-1	CSARDVEGAYNEQFF	TGCAGTGCTAGAGATGTGGAGGGTGCCTACAATGAGCAGTTCTTC
many	.	TRBV7-2	14	TRBJ2-3	CASSLDSRADTQYF	TGTGCCAGCAGCTTAGACTCGCGGGCAGATACGCAGTATTTT
few	TRBD2	TRBV6-2/TRBV6-3	16	TRBJ2-1	CASSSPLGAGGREQFF	TGTGCCAGCAGTTCCCCCTTGGGGGCGGGAGGGCGTGAGCAGTTCTTC
many	.	TRBV7-2	14	TRBJ2-2	CASSLLGRPGELFF	TGTGCCAGCAGCTTACTGGGACGGCCCGGGGAGCTGTTTTTT
.	TRBD1	TRBV15	15	TRBJ1-1	CATSRGTGKEAEAFF	TGTGCCACCAGCAGAGGGACAGGAAAAGAAGCTGAAGCTTTCTTT
many	TRBD1	TRBV7-3	15	TRBJ2-5	CASSPGQAFAETQYF	TGTGCCAGCAGCCCGGGACAGGCCTTCGCGGAGACCCAGTACTTC
few	.	TRBV18	14	TRBJ1-6	CASSPKQGYSPLHF	TGTGCCAGCTCACCTAAACAGGGTTATTCACCCCTCCACTTT
.	.	TRBV20-1	15	TRBJ1-1	CSAPVQAGLEAEAFF	TGCAGTGCCCCAGTACAGGCCGGCTTAGAGGCTGAAGCTTTCTTT
few	.	TRBV4-3	16	TRBJ1-1	CASLNPNAGMNTEAFF	TGCGCCAGCCTTAACCCCAACGCGGGCATGAACACTGAAGCTTTCTTT
.	TRBD2	TRBV20-1	14	TRBJ2-1	CSASSGGGGNEQFF	TGCAGTGCTAGTTCTGGCGGGGGAGGCAATGAGCAGTTCTTC
.	TRBD1	TRBV19	13	TRBJ1-2	CASTNRGNYGYTF	TGTGCCAGTACCAACAGGGGGAACTATGGCTACACCTTC
many	.	TRBV19	17	TRBJ2-1	CASSIRLGLPGWNEQFF	TGTGCCAGTAGTATAAGGCTCGGACTACCAGGTTGGAATGAGCAGTTCTTC
.	.	TRBV18	15	TRBJ2-3	CASSPPGASTDTQYF	TGTGCCAGCTCACCGCCGGGAGCCAGCACAGATACGCAGTATTTT
.	.	TRBV20-1	14	TRBJ2-3	CSASFGGSTDTQYF	TGCAGTGCTAGTTTCGGGGGATCGACAGATACGCAGTATTTT
many	.	TRBV11-2	14	TRBJ1-5	CASNTWGAPQPQHF	TGTGCCAGCAACACGTGGGGGGCCCCCCAGCCCCAGCATTTT
.	.	TRBV18	16	TRBJ2-2	CASSLKSSGSTGELFF	TGTGCCAGCTCACTGAAATCTTCAGGGTCCACCGGGGAGCTGTTTTTT
few	.	TRBV10-3	15	TRBJ2-1	CAISVRGGAYNEQFF	TGTGCCATCAGTGTCAGGGGGGGCGCCTACAATGAGCAGTTCTTC
once	TRBD1	TRBV5-1	16	TRBJ1-1	CASSYRQGGMNTEAFF	TGCGCCAGCAGCTATAGACAGGGCGGGATGAACACTGAAGCTTTCTTT
.	TRBD2	TRBV20-1	16	TRBJ2-1	CSARDLAGEFIDEQFF	TGCAGTGCTAGAGACCTAGCGGGGGAATTTATCGATGAGCAGTTCTTC
few	.	TRBV4-2	15	TRBJ2-6	CASSQATTGANVLTF	TGTGCCAGCAGCCAGGCGACAACAGGGGCCAACGTCCTGACTTTC
many	TRBD2	TRBV4-2	16	TRBJ2-1	CASSPSGEGGNNEQFF	TGTGCCAGCAGCCCGTCCGGGGAGGGAGGGAACAATGAGCAGTTCTTC
few	.	TRBV20-1	13	TRBJ2-5	CSVNRDTQETQYF	TGCAGTGTGAACCGGGACACTCAAGAGACCCAGTACTTC
few	.	TRBV5-5	14	TRBJ2-2	CASSKDLNTGELFF	TGTGCCAGCAGCAAGGACTTGAACACCGGGGAGCTGTTTTTT
few	.	TRBV29-1	12	TRBJ2-7	CSVEGEHGEQYF	TGCAGCGTTGAAGGGGAGCACGGGGAGCAGTACTTC
few	.	TRBV7-9	15	TRBJ2-2	CASSSLIFNTGELFF	TGTGCCAGCAGCTCACTAATTTTCAACACCGGGGAGCTGTTTTTT
few	.	TRBV29-1	14	TRBJ2-2	CSVGHLSNTGELFF	TGCAGCGTTGGCCACCTCTCTAACACCGGGGAGCTGTTTTTT